This TCR beta chain was obtained from a study of T cells in Graves' hyperthyroidism and ophthalmopathy. Across the whole study: Blood was drawn when the patient was first diagnosed and still untreated.

In making diagnoses, clinical symptoms, serum thyroxine and TRAb, thyroid ultrasound and orbital computed tomography were all used. This clonotype was seen more than once but under ten times. What it binds is unknown. Study findings and constraints: Model predictions of ophthalmopathy came a median around 6.5 months before onset.

Researchers took RNA transcripts and amplified the TCR beta CDR3 regions from them. First-round RT-PCR with HTBI primers amplified the TCR CDR3 region. TCRdb passed the multiplex PCR reads through MiXCR, listing each CDR3 protein once. The sample yields around 500,000 distinct CDR3 sequences, about 20% seen once. V lost 6 bases, J lost 0 bases, and 15 bases lay in between. This CDR3 is 14 amino acids long. CDR1 SQVTM and CDR2 ANQGSEA come from the germline V gene. The specimen was blood. The rearrangement links TRBV29-1 to TRBJ2-7; D not resolved. The receptor was derived from a woman aged 70-85 years with Graves' ophthalmopathy. The CDR3 is CSVYVGRSSYEQYF. The CDR3 bases are TGCAGCGTCTACGTTGGTCGAAGCTCCTACGAGCAGTACTTC.